Detailed here is one T cell receptor (beta chain). Amplified TCR beta CDR3 regions derived from RNA transcripts. Researchers ran a first-round RT-PCR on the TCR CDR3 using the HTBI primer set. MiXCR, run by TCRdb on the multiplex PCR reads, gives a single entry per CDR3 protein. The table has about 590,000 distinct CDR3 sequences, less than 20% seen once. The germline CDR1 and CDR2 sequences are MGHRA and YSYEKL. The CDR3 has 15 residues. Between the trimmed V and J ends, which lost 1 base and 8 bases, there was a span of 15 bases. This specimen comes from a study of T cells in Graves' hyperthyroidism and ophthalmopathy.

The sequenced sample was blood. The V gene is TRBV4-1, the J gene TRBJ2-4; the D gene is possibly TRBD1 (7 bases). This TCR was recovered from a woman between 25 and 40 years old with Graves' hyperthyroidism. CDR3 in amino acids: CASSQGRGQFDIQYF. CDR3 coding DNA: TGCGCCAGCAGCCAAGGGAGGGGGCAGTTCGACATTCAGTACTTC.